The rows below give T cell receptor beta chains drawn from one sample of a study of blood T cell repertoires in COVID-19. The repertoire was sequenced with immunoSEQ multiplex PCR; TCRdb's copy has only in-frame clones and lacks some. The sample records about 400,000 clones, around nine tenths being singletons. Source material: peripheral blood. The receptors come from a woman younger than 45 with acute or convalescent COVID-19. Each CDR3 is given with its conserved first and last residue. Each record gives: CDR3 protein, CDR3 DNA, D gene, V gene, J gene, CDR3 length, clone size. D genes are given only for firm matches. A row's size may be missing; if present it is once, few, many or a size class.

CASSRSETQYF	TGTGCCAGCAGCAGGAGCGAGACCCAGTACTTC	.	TRBV5-6	TRBJ2-5	11	.
CASSAMAPGLAGGVNTQYF	TGTGCCAGCAGCGCGATGGCCCCTGGACTAGCGGGGGGGGTAAATACGCAGTATTTT	TRBD2	TRBV7-3	TRBJ2-3	19	.
CAWSPLGGGAGDTQYF	TGTGCCTGGAGCCCCCTGGGAGGGGGGGCGGGAGATACGCAGTATTTT	.	TRBV30	TRBJ2-3	16	once
CASSSSRGGSLQPQHF	TGCGCCAGCAGCTCATCGAGAGGGGGCAGTCTTCAGCCCCAGCATTTT	TRBD1	TRBV5-1	TRBJ1-5	16	.
CASGQDRGSGNTIYF	TGTGCCAGCGGCCAGGACAGGGGCTCTGGAAACACCATATATTTT	TRBD1	TRBV6-5	TRBJ1-3	15	.
CASSRGDIHQETQYF	TGTGCCAGCAGCCGGGGAGACATTCACCAAGAGACCCAGTACTTC	.	TRBV7-9	TRBJ2-5	15	.
CASSFSPGIIETQHF	TGTGCCAGCAGCTTCAGTCCGGGGATTATAGAGACCCAGCACTTC	.	TRBV11-1	TRBJ2-5	15	once
CASSVGTAPYEQYF	TGTGCCAGCAGCGTCGGGACAGCCCCCTACGAGCAGTACTTC	TRBD1	TRBV9	TRBJ2-7	14	.
CASSYGTNTEAFF	TGTGCCAGCAGTTACGGGACTAACACTGAAGCTTTCTTT	.	TRBV6-6	TRBJ1-1	13	.
CASSQQAYGNTIYF	TGTGCCAGCAGCCAACAGGCCTATGGAAACACCATATATTTT	.	TRBV3-1/TRBV3-2	TRBJ1-3	14	.
CATSDRRGGKETQYF	TGTGCCACCAGTGACCGCCGGGGGGGCAAAGAGACCCAGTACTTC	TRBD2	TRBV24-1	TRBJ2-5	15	.
CASSYRVTDTQYF	TGTGCCAGCAGTTACCGAGTCACAGATACGCAGTATTTT	.	TRBV6-5	TRBJ2-3	13	few
CASSKDRSSYEQYF	TGTGCCAGCAGCAAGGACAGGAGCTCCTACGAGCAGTACTTC	TRBD1	TRBV5-4	TRBJ2-7	14	.
CASTREGRRSWAYF	TGCGCCAGCACCCGAGAGGGCAGGAGATCCTGGGCGTATTTT	.	TRBV5-1	TRBJ2-3	14	.
CATTDKDYGYTF	TGTGCCACAACAGACAAGGACTATGGCTACACCTTC	.	TRBV12-3/TRBV12-4	TRBJ1-2	12	.
CASFGGHGYTF	TGCGCCAGCTTCGGGGGGCATGGCTACACCTTC	.	TRBV5-1	TRBJ1-2	11	once
CASTDISGANVLTF	TGCGCCAGCACCGACATCTCTGGGGCCAACGTCCTGACTTTC	.	TRBV5-1	TRBJ2-6	14	.
CASTQGTVLYEQYF	TGTGCCAGCACCCAGGGGACAGTTCTGTACGAGCAGTACTTC	TRBD1	TRBV6-5	TRBJ2-7	14	.
CASSYRQGASYNEQFF	TGTGCCAGCAGTTACAGGCAGGGGGCTTCATACAATGAGCAGTTCTTC	TRBD1	TRBV6-5	TRBJ2-1	16	.
CASSISRGTEAFF	TGTGCCAGTAGTATAAGCAGGGGCACTGAAGCTTTCTTT	.	TRBV19	TRBJ1-1	13	few
CASRTGQGNSGANVLTF	TGTGCCAGCAGGACGGGACAGGGGAACTCTGGGGCCAACGTCCTGACTTTC	TRBD1	TRBV2	TRBJ2-6	17	.
CASSRQHNTEAFF	TGTGCCAGCAGCCGACAGCATAACACTGAAGCTTTCTTT	.	TRBV14	TRBJ1-1	13	.
CASSIDRGDGYTF	TGTGCCAGCAGTATTGACAGGGGCGACGGCTACACCTTC	TRBD1	TRBV2	TRBJ1-2	13	.
CASKLADTDTQYF	TGTGCCAGCAAACTAGCGGACACAGATACGCAGTATTTT	TRBD2	TRBV2	TRBJ2-3	13	.
CASTLGTGLIGELFF	TGCGCCAGCACCCTCGGGACAGGGTTAATCGGGGAGCTGTTTTTT	TRBD1	TRBV5-1	TRBJ2-2	15	.
CASSQVRDSNQPQHF	TGCGCCAGCAGCCAAGTCCGCGATAGCAATCAGCCCCAGCATTTT	.	TRBV4-1	TRBJ1-5	15	.
CASGPPPGQGGYEQYF	TGTGCTAGTGGTCCGCCTCCGGGACAGGGTGGCTACGAGCAGTACTTC	TRBD1	TRBV12-5	TRBJ2-7	16	.
CASSRTGLVTQYF	TGTGCCAGCAGCCGGACAGGGTTGGTGACCCAGTACTTC	TRBD1	TRBV5-4	TRBJ2-5	13	.
CASSPRAGGSQETQYF	TGTGCCAGCAGCCCCCGAGCGGGCGGCAGCCAAGAGACCCAGTACTTC	.	TRBV3-1/TRBV3-2	TRBJ2-5	16	.
CASSLRSGGSTDTQYF	TGCGCCAGCAGCTTGCGCAGCGGGGGAAGCACAGATACGCAGTATTTT	TRBD2	TRBV5-1	TRBJ2-3	16	.
CASSQDVSPGWAFF	TGTGCCAGCAGCCAAGATGTGAGTCCGGGTTGGGCTTTCTTT	.	TRBV14	TRBJ1-1	14	.
CASSLPTGVPYNEQFF	TGTGCCAGCAGTTTACCGACCGGGGTGCCCTACAATGAGCAGTTCTTC	.	TRBV28	TRBJ2-1	16	.
CASSQGVPPQGRTEAFF	TGTGCCAGCAGCCAAGGAGTTCCTCCACAGGGGCGAACTGAAGCTTTCTTT	TRBD1	TRBV4-2	TRBJ1-1	17	.
CASSMDRNVKSGYTF	TGTGCCAGCTCAATGGACAGGAACGTAAAATCTGGCTACACCTTC	TRBD1	TRBV18	TRBJ1-2	15	.
CASSVGPGTDTQYF	TGTGCCAGCAGCGTAGGACCCGGGACAGATACGCAGTATTTT	.	TRBV9	TRBJ2-3	14	.
CASSRHRRGLRKTQYF	TGCGCCAGCAGCCGCCATCGCAGGGGGCTTAGGAAGACCCAGTACTTC	TRBD1	TRBV4-1	TRBJ2-5	16	.
CSVEQGLANYGYTF	TGCAGCGTTGAGCAGGGGCTCGCTAACTATGGCTACACCTTC	.	TRBV29-1	TRBJ1-2	14	.
CASSLSRDNEQFF	TGTGCCAGCAGCTTGTCGCGGGACAATGAGCAGTTCTTC	.	TRBV5-4	TRBJ2-1	13	.
CASSLNESRDGF	TGTGCCAGCAGCTTAAATGAAAGCAGGGATGGGTTC	.	TRBV7-3	TRBJ2-7	12	.
CASRQGLETQYF	TGTGCCAGCCGACAGGGGTTGGAGACCCAGTACTTC	TRBD1	TRBV7-9	TRBJ2-5	12	.
CASSVDGARGNEQFF	TGTGCCAGCAGCGTAGATGGGGCGCGGGGGAATGAGCAGTTCTTC	TRBD2	TRBV9	TRBJ2-1	15	.
CASSRWTGEEAFF	TGTGCCAGCAGCCGATGGACAGGGGAAGAAGCTTTCTTT	TRBD1	TRBV3-1/TRBV3-2	TRBJ1-1	13	.
CASSPSSVGGGTQYF	TGTGCCAGCAGCCCCTCGAGTGTCGGGGGAGGGACCCAGTACTTC	.	TRBV7-2	TRBJ2-5	15	.
CASSLSQGQPQHF	TGTGCCAGCAGCTTATCCCAGGGCCAGCCCCAGCATTTT	.	TRBV11-1	TRBJ1-5	13	.
CASSQDLWTVNTEAFF	TGTGCCAGCAGCCAAGATCTATGGACAGTGAACACTGAAGCTTTCTTT	.	TRBV3-1/TRBV3-2	TRBJ1-1	16	.
CASSTWGRYNSPLHF	TGTGCCAGCAGTACATGGGGGCGTTATAATTCACCCCTCCACTTT	.	TRBV6-2/TRBV6-3	TRBJ1-6	15	.
CASSQEQGSNQPQHF	TGTGCCAGCAGCCAAGAACAGGGGAGCAATCAGCCCCAGCATTTT	TRBD1	TRBV4-2	TRBJ1-5	15	.
CASSPSWTGNLYGYTF	TGCGCCAGCAGCCCATCCTGGACGGGGAACCTCTATGGCTACACCTTC	.	TRBV4-1	TRBJ1-2	16	.
CASSDGLAVGWQYF	TGTGCCAGCAGTGACGGACTAGCGGTGGGCTGGCAGTATTTT	TRBD2	TRBV27	TRBJ2-3	14	.
CASSLGGPAFF	TGCGCCAGCAGCTTGGGAGGGCCCGCTTTCTTT	.	TRBV5-1	TRBJ1-1	11	.
CASSAIRDRASYGYTF	TGTGCCAGCAGCGCTATCCGGGACAGGGCTTCGTATGGCTACACCTTC	TRBD1	TRBV7-9	TRBJ1-2	16	.
CASSSGDSSYEQYF	TGTGCCAGCTCTTCAGGGGACAGCTCCTACGAGCAGTACTTC	TRBD1	TRBV6-5	TRBJ2-7	14	.
CASSETLGGNEKLFF	TGTGCCAGCAGTGAAACCTTGGGGGGTAATGAAAAACTGTTTTTT	.	TRBV6-1	TRBJ1-4	15	.
CASSFGTADNEQFF	TGTGCCAGCAGTTTCGGGACAGCCGACAATGAGCAGTTCTTC	TRBD1	TRBV28	TRBJ2-1	14	once
CAWLPATNEKLFF	TGTGCCTGGCTACCGGCAACTAATGAAAAACTGTTTTTT	.	TRBV30	TRBJ1-4	13	.